Listed here are 4 T cell receptor beta chains from one sample, sequenced in a study of control samples from healthy donors and cancer patients. Here immunoSEQ multiplex PCR was the method, and the copy in TCRdb shows in-frame clones only, minus some. The sample has 78,000 or so clones; over 75% are singletons. What was sequenced was blood. The receptors come from a woman aged 45-60 years in good health.

Here the CDR3 DNA reads TGCGCCAGCAGCCAAGATGGAAGCGGGGGACAAGAGACCCAGTACTTC. The encoded protein is CASSQDGSGGQETQYF. V and J are TRBV4-1 and TRBJ2-5; TRBD2 agrees at 8 bases. The V gene's germline CDR1 is MGHRA and CDR2 YSYEKL. V was pared by 0 bases and J by 2 bases, with 5 bases of the junction left unmatched. This CDR3 has 16 residues.

This clone was seen just once. V gene TRBV30 combines with J gene TRBJ2-3; tentative D call: TRBD2 (6 bases). Germline V CDR1 and CDR2: GTSNPN, SVGIG (reference sequence). The germline V and J ends were trimmed by 5 bases and 4 bases, with 16 bases remaining between them. This CDR3 is built from 14 residues. In DNA form, the CDR3 reads TGTGCCTGGCGGTGGGGCGCGGGGCCAGATACGCAGTATTTT. It encodes CAWRWGAGPDTQYF.

The chain carries TRBV7-9 and TRBJ2-1, with 8 bases aligning to TRBD2. Trimming took 5 bases from V and 2 from J; bases not matched to a gene: 5. The CDR3 sequence is 15 residues long. CDR1 is SEHNR, CDR2 FQNEAQ, per germline (reference sequence). The DNA of the CDR3 is TGTGCCAGCAGCAGACGGGAGGGCACCTACAATGAGCAGTTCTTC. Encoded protein: CASSRREGTYNEQFF.

The chain carries TRBV28 and TRBJ1-2, with a weak D call TRBD1 (6 bases). Germline values: CDR1 MDHEN, CDR2 SYDVKM. V gave up 10 bases and J gave up 4 bases, with 28 bases separating them. This CDR3 spans 17 amino acids. The CDR3 coding sequence is TGTGCCACCCTAAAGAAGGCAGGGGCGGTTGTGGTCTATGGCTACACCTTC. Translated, it gives CATLKKAGAVVVYGYTF.